The rows below give T cell receptor beta chains drawn from one sample of a study of T cells in Graves' hyperthyroidism and ophthalmopathy. A single record per CDR3 protein comes from TCRdb applying MiXCR to the multiplex PCR reads. The sample has about 270,000 distinct CDR3 sequences, nearly 15% seen once; the top ten hold 30% to 35%. Sequenced: blood. Receptor source: a woman aged 50 to 60 with Graves' hyperthyroidism that later progressed to Graves' ophthalmopathy. The CDR3 runs from the conserved cysteine through the conserved F or W. The D gene is left open where the match is weak. Size is stated for part of the rows, as once, few or many counts, or as a class when the clone is expanded.

d_call | j_call | v_call | clone_size | cdr3_nt | cdr3_aa
. | TRBJ2-1 | TRBV20-1 | many | TGCAGTGCTAGCCGGACACCCTACAATGAGCAGTTCTTC | CSASRTPYNEQFF
. | TRBJ2-7 | TRBV5-1 | many | TGCGCCAGCAGCTTGACCGACGGGAGTGCCTACGAGCAGTACTTC | CASSLTDGSAYEQYF
TRBD1 | TRBJ1-1 | TRBV20-1 | many | TGCAGTGCTAGGGGCACAGGGGGCGCCCATACTGAAGCTTTCTTT | CSARGTGGAHTEAFF
. | TRBJ1-4 | TRBV24-1 | . | TGTGCCACCAGTGATGCCGCAGACGGATCCCATGAAAAACTGTTTTTT | CATSDAADGSHEKLFF
TRBD1 | TRBJ1-3 | TRBV30 | few | TGTGCCTGGAGTGTTCCGGGACAGGGAAACACCATATATTTT | CAWSVPGQGNTIYF
TRBD2 | TRBJ2-1 | TRBV3-1 | . | TGTGCCAGCAGCCAATTGGGACTAGCGGGAGGGCAGTTCTTC | CASSQLGLAGGQFF
TRBD2 | TRBJ2-5 | TRBV27 | many | TGTGCCAGCAGAGCGGGAGCCTTTCAAGAGACCCAGTACTTC | CASRAGAFQETQYF
. | TRBJ1-3 | TRBV25-1 | few | TGTGCCAGCTCTTCCCAGCTGATTGGAAACACCATATATTTT | CASSSQLIGNTIYF
. | TRBJ1-3 | TRBV28 | many | TGTGCCAGCAGTTCATTGACGAGCTATTCTGGAAACACCATATATTTT | CASSSLTSYSGNTIYF
TRBD2 | TRBJ2-7 | TRBV11-3 | many | TGTGCCAGCAGCGTAGCGGGGACCGAGCAGTACTTC | CASSVAGTEQYF
. | TRBJ2-7 | TRBV7-9 | many | TGTGCCAGCAGCCGAGACGGATCCTACGAGCAGTACTTC | CASSRDGSYEQYF
. | TRBJ1-1 | TRBV2 | many | TGTGCCAGCAGTGAAACAGTTAGGGGAACTGAAGCTTTCTTT | CASSETVRGTEAFF
TRBD2 | TRBJ2-3 | TRBV11-1 | . | TGTGCCAGCAGCCGAGGGAGCGGGGGGAACCGCCGCACAGATACGCAGTATTTT | CASSRGSGGNRRTDTQYF
. | TRBJ2-3 | TRBV4-2 | few | TGTGCCAGCCTTCGGCATGACAATACGCAGTATTTT | CASLRHDNTQYF
. | TRBJ2-1 | TRBV28 | many | TGTGCCAGCAGTCCCTCCTACATTGAGCAGTTCTTC | CASSPSYIEQFF
. | TRBJ2-3 | TRBV24-1 | many | TGTGCCTCGGGCGGAGCCAGGGGGAGGACAGATACGCAGTATTTT | CASGGARGRTDTQYF
. | TRBJ1-1 | TRBV10-3 | . | TGTGCCATCAGCCAGACAGGGAACACTGAAGCTTTCTTT | CAISQTGNTEAFF
. | TRBJ1-2 | TRBV28 | . | TGTGCCAGCAGTCGGAGTGAAGGCTACACCTTC | CASSRSEGYTF
. | TRBJ2-1 | TRBV12-3/TRBV12-4 | many | TGTGCCAGCAGCCAGTGGGGCTACAATGAGCAGTTCTTC | CASSQWGYNEQFF
TRBD1 | TRBJ2-7 | TRBV15 | . | TGTGCCACCAGCAGAGATCTCTCGGGACAGGGCTACGAGCAGTACTTC | CATSRDLSGQGYEQYF
. | TRBJ2-2 | TRBV6-2/TRBV6-3 | many | TGTGCCAGCAACAAGGGCGCTGTGGGCACCGGGGAGCTGTTTTTT | CASNKGAVGTGELFF
. | TRBJ1-2 | TRBV28 | few | TGTGCCAGCACCCCGACTGGACGGGATCTCTATGGCTACACCTTC | CASTPTGRDLYGYTF
TRBD1 | TRBJ1-2 | TRBV20-1 | many | TGCAGTGCTAGTACCGGGACAGCGAGCCTCTATGGCTACACCTTC | CSASTGTASLYGYTF
TRBD1 | TRBJ2-1 | TRBV24-1 | . | TGTGCCACCAGTGACTCCACAGGGGGCGCCTACAATGAGCAGTTCTTC | CATSDSTGGAYNEQFF
TRBD2 | TRBJ2-7 | TRBV7-9 | . | TGTGCCAGCAGCTTAGCTAGCGGGAGTGGCTACGAGCAGTACTTC | CASSLASGSGYEQYF
TRBD2 | TRBJ2-1 | TRBV12-3/TRBV12-4 | many | TGTGCCAGCAGTTCCCGCGGGAGGGTCTACAATGAGCAGTTCTTC | CASSSRGRVYNEQFF
TRBD2 | TRBJ2-1 | TRBV20-1 | many | TGCAGTGCTAGGGGTAGCGGGAGCTACAATGAGCAGTTCTTC | CSARGSGSYNEQFF
. | TRBJ2-7 | TRBV20-1 | many | TGCAGTGCTAGCACAGGGTACGAGGCCTACGAGCAGTACTTC | CSASTGYEAYEQYF
. | TRBJ2-1 | TRBV20-1 | many | TGCAGTGCTAGAGTTGGCTGGCAGGCGATGGTCAATGAGCAGTTCTTC | CSARVGWQAMVNEQFF
. | TRBJ2-7 | TRBV6-5 | few | TGTGCCAGCAGTTACTCCCGAAGGGCGAGGGGCGCAGCCTACGAGCAGTACTTC | CASSYSRRARGAAYEQYF
. | TRBJ2-3 | TRBV28 | many | TGTGCCAGCAGTCATATCGTCATGGGTCTTGCCGCAGGAACAGATACGCAGTATTTT | CASSHIVMGLAAGTDTQYF
TRBD1 | TRBJ2-1 | TRBV7-3 | many | TGTGCCAGCAGCTTAGACAGGGGGACCTACAATGAGCAGTTCTTC | CASSLDRGTYNEQFF
TRBD2 | TRBJ2-1 | TRBV18 | many | TGTGCCAGCTCACCGCCCAGCGGGAGGACCAACAATGAGCAGTTCTTC | CASSPPSGRTNNEQFF
TRBD1 | TRBJ2-1 | TRBV10-3 | . | TGTGCCATCAGTGAGTCGCGGGGACAGGGGGCTCAGAATGAGCAGTTCTTC | CAISESRGQGAQNEQFF
TRBD2 | TRBJ2-3 | TRBV20-1 | many | TGCAGTGTAACAGGACTAGCGGGATCCTCAGATACGCAGTATTTT | CSVTGLAGSSDTQYF
TRBD2 | TRBJ2-1 | TRBV7-3 | few | TGTGCCAGCAGCTTAAATAGCGGGACCCACAATGAGCAGTTCTTC | CASSLNSGTHNEQFF
. | TRBJ2-7 | TRBV6-2/TRBV6-3 | . | TGTGCCAGCAGTACCTATGACAGGTCCCTGGAGCAGTACTTC | CASSTYDRSLEQYF
TRBD1 | TRBJ1-1 | TRBV28 | many | TGTGCCAGCTACGTGGGGACAGGGGTTGAGGCTTTCTTT | CASYVGTGVEAFF
. | TRBJ2-7 | TRBV2 | many | TGTGCCAGCAGTGACCAGATAGGATACGAGCAGTACTTC | CASSDQIGYEQYF
TRBD2 | TRBJ2-1 | TRBV15 | many | TGTGCCACCAGCAGTCCCGGAGCGGGAGGGCTCCTGCTTTATTCCTACAATGAGCAGTTCTTC | CATSSPGAGGLLLYSYNEQFF
. | TRBJ1-1 | TRBV18 | many | TGTGCCAGCTCACCAGCCGGGGGCACTGAAGCTTTCTTT | CASSPAGGTEAFF
. | TRBJ2-1 | TRBV27 | many | TGTGCCAGCAGTTTATCGTACTGGCCGGGCTCCTACAATGAGCAGTTCTTC | CASSLSYWPGSYNEQFF
. | TRBJ1-5 | TRBV19 | many | TGTGCCACAGGGAAGGTTAGCAATCAGCCCCAGCATTTT | CATGKVSNQPQHF
. | TRBJ1-2 | TRBV19 | . | TGTGCCAGTAGTAGTAGAGGGGCAGTCCGCGGCTACACCTTC | CASSSRGAVRGYTF
. | TRBJ2-7 | TRBV2 | many | TGTGCCAGCAGAGTCCAACCTGGGGCAGAGCAGTACTTC | CASRVQPGAEQYF